The clone carrying this T cell receptor (beta chain) has more than one count but fewer than ten. Antigen unknown. The data originate from a study of beta chain features in type 1 diabetes. Whole-study results and caveats: There were fewer insertions and more deletions at the VDJ junctions of type 1 diabetes patients. Naive, central memory and Treg TCRB repertoires appeared more alike in patients than in healthy donors.

The V segment lost 4 bases and the J segment 4 bases; nucleotides outside the gene matches: 14. This CDR3 region has 18 residues. Germline CDR1 reads SEHNR; CDR2 reads FQNEAQ (reference sequence). Each donor gave one heparinised blood draw averaging roughly 120 mL. Isolation of CD4+ naive, central memory, regulatory and stem cell-like memory cells was achieved by sorting via CD45RO/CCR7/CD25/CD127/CD95/CD27. Investigators reverse transcribed all isolated RNA, so they sequenced expressed TCRB transcripts. Sequencing was performed with immunoSEQ multiplex PCR; in TCRdb, only in-frame clones are kept and a portion is missing. The profile covers roughly 450,000 clones, with about 14% appearing a single time and around 0.035% taken by the ten largest.

V and J are TRBV7-9 and TRBJ2-5; 11 bases agree with TRBD1. Material for sequencing was naive CD4+ T cells from blood. This clonotype was obtained from a man aged 25-40 years in good health. CDR3 sequence: CASSSWTGGVSSAETQYF. Written as DNA, the CDR3 is TGTGCCAGCAGCTCGTGGACAGGGGGCGTCTCCTCCGCAGAGACCCAGTACTTC.